Shown below are 15 T cell receptor beta chains from a single sample sequenced in a study of T cells in Graves' hyperthyroidism and ophthalmopathy. The CDR3 regions of TCR beta were amplified from RNA transcripts. In the first-round RT-PCR of the TCR CDR3, the HTBI primer set was used. TCRdb recomputed calls from the multiplex PCR reads with MiXCR, one row per CDR3 protein. The sample contains 450,000 to 700,000 distinct CDR3 sequences, just over 45% of which appear only once. What was sequenced was peripheral blood or thyroid tissue (not recorded which). The receptors originated from an adult woman with Graves' disease, either hyperthyroidism or ophthalmopathy (not recorded which).

J is TRBJ1-6 and V is TRBV12-3 or TRBV12-4; TRBD1 aligns across 7 bases. J lost 13 bases, V lost 5 bases, and 2 bases had no gene match. The CDR3 is made up of 11 amino acids. The CDR3 DNA is TGTGCCAGCAGTCCGACAGGGCCCCTCCACTTT. As protein: CASSPTGPLHF.

With regard to this clonotype: Relative to the germline gene, one junction end is altered; a read error may explain this. The rearrangement joins TRBV10-3 to TRBJ2-5; D gene ambiguous. CDR1 is ENHRY, CDR2 SYGVKD, per germline. This CDR3 is built from 14 residues. As DNA, the CDR3 is TGTGCCAGCAGTTACGGCAGTTTGGGGGAGACCCAGTACTTC. It is translated as CASSYGSLGETQYF.

This clonotype was picked up many times. V is TRBV28 and J is TRBJ1-3; D unclear. In germline, CDR1 is MDHEN, CDR2 SYDVKM. The CDR3 length is 12 residues. The V gene lost 3 bases and the J gene lost 6 bases, with 6 bases spanning the gap. The DNA of the CDR3 is TGTGCCAGCAGTTTCACAGAAAACACCATATATTTT. Its translation is CASSFTENTIYF.

The genes are TRBV20-1 and TRBJ1-5; the D gene is possibly TRBD1 (6 bases). Germline V gives CDR1 DFQATT, CDR2 SNEGSKA (reference sequence). This CDR3 spans 15 amino acids. Trimming left V 0 bases short and J 2 bases short, with 11 bases between. The chain's CDR3 is CSAREGGPGNQPQHF. The CDR3 region has the DNA TGCAGTGCTAGAGAGGGGGGCCCGGGCAATCAGCCCCAGCATTTT.

Note on this clonotype: The DNA is omitted, as the CDR3 cannot be located on it reliably, and the CDR3 follows TCRdb's listing. This chain connects TRBV7-9 to TRBJ1-2; the table's D gene call, TRBD1, was not cross checked with the DNA. Germline V gives CDR1 SEHNR, CDR2 FQNEAQ (reference sequence). The CDR3 has 14 amino acids, counting both end residues. The CDR3 here is CTSSQGYGGYGCTF.

V gene TRBV7-9 combines with J gene TRBJ1-6; tentative D call: TRBD1 (5 bases). V dropped 7 bases and J dropped 12 bases, with 19 bases sitting between them. The CDR3 spans 14 residues. In germline, CDR1 is SEHNR, CDR2 FQNEAQ (reference sequence). The CDR3 loop is CASTREGYRLPLHF. In DNA form, the CDR3 reads TGTGCCAGCACCCGAGAGGGGTATCGTCTACCCCTCCACTTT.

This clonotype appeared many times. The chain is built from TRBV5-1 and TRBJ2-5, with TRBD1 as a possible D gene (5 bases). The CDR3 is made up of 14 amino acids. Germline loops: CDR1 SGHRS, CDR2 YFSETQ. Trimming left V 6 bases short and J 2 bases short, with 14 bases between. The CDR3 DNA sequence: TGCGCCAGCACCACCGGACACATTCAAGAGACCCAGTACTTC. This encodes CASTTGHIQETQYF.

As regards this clonotype: A read error may be the cause here, since a much bigger clone is one base away. This likely comes from a read error, as the CDR3 has no conserved phenylalanine or tryptophan at its end. The rearrangement joins TRBV19 to TRBJ1-1; 10 bases are shared with TRBD1. CDR3 size: 15 residues. Germline lookup yields CDR1 LNHDA and CDR2 SQIVND (reference sequence). Trimming at V came to 4 bases and at J to 1 base, leaving 3 bases not matched to a gene. The CDR3 loop reads CASSTGQGWNTEAFL. DNA of the CDR3: TGTGCCAGTAGTACGGGACAGGGGTGGAACACTGAAGCTTTCCTT.

The chain combines TRBV11-2 with TRBJ1-6; D unclear. The CDR3 runs to 15 residues. V lost 5 bases to trimming and J lost 6 bases, with 14 bases between them. Germline-derived CDR1 and CDR2 are SGHAT and FQNNGV. CDR3 bases: TGTGCCAGCAGCCCCACCGGGATAGTTAATTCACCCCTCCACTTT. Protein sequence: CASSPTGIVNSPLHF. Full variable domain (rest looked up from reference TRBV11-2 and TRBJ1-6): EAGVAQSPRYKIIEKRQSVAFWCNPISGHATLYWYQQILGQGPKLLIQFQNNGVVDDSQLPKDRFSAERLKGVDSTLKIQPAKLEDSAVYLCASSPTGIVNSPLHFGNGTRLTVT.

In its sample, this clonotype was seen many times. The gene calls are TRBV9 and TRBJ2-7, with 7 bases that match TRBD2. Looked up from germline, CDR1 is SGDLS and CDR2 is YYNGEE. The CDR3 consists of 14 residues. V gave up 3 bases and J gave up 2 bases; unmatched junction bases: 5. In DNA, the CDR3 is TGTGCCAGCAGCGCCCCCGGACTAGCCTACGAGCAGTACTTC. Amino acid sequence: CASSAPGLAYEQYF.

Regarding this clonotype: The conserved closing phenylalanine or tryptophan is absent in this CDR3, likely reflecting a read error. The chain joins TRBV7-2 to TRBJ2-5; TRBD1 might be the D (6 bases). The CDR3 is made up of 13 amino acids. The V gene lost 5 bases and the J gene lost 1 base, with 8 bases spanning the gap. Germline V gives CDR1 SGHTA, CDR2 FQGNSA. This CDR3 is CASSHRAQETQYL. The CDR3 DNA follows: TGTGCCAGCAGCCACAGGGCCCAAGAGACCCAGTACCTC.

This clonotype has ten or more counts. The CDR3 sequence is CASSITGYGTGELFF. In DNA, the CDR3 is TGTGCCAGTAGTATAACGGGGTACGGAACCGGGGAGCTGTTTTTT. V usage is TRBV19 and J usage is TRBJ2-2, with TRBD2 as a possible D gene (5 bases). Germline CDR1 is LNHDA and CDR2 is SQIVND (reference sequence). V gave up 2 bases and J gave up 5 bases, with 12 bases separating them. The CDR3 extends over 15 amino acids.

This clonotype was recorded many times. The genes are TRBV5-6 and TRBJ1-2; D perhaps matches TRBD1 (6 bases). The germline CDR1 and CDR2 sequences are SGHDT and YYEEEE. The CDR3 spans 15 residues. The V end was cut by 4 bases, the J end by 4 bases, with 17 bases between. The CDR3 region has the DNA TGTGCCAGCAGCCAGGAACCGGGACATTCCTATGGCTACACCTTC. This sequence encodes CASSQEPGHSYGYTF.

This clonotype has a count of ten or more. This chain connects TRBV7-9 to TRBJ2-7; D is tentatively TRBD1 or TRBD2 (5 bases each). The germline V gene has CDR1 SEHNR and CDR2 FQNEAQ (reference sequence). The V end was cut by 5 bases, the J end by 3 bases, with 38 bases between. The CDR3 contains 22 residues. The CDR3 region has the DNA TGTGCCAGCAGCCCTCGTACGGGTACAGAGACTATGGGGACCATTCTTTACTACGAGCAGTACTTC. Its protein product is CASSPRTGTETMGTILYYEQYF.

As to this clonotype: Because the CDR3 is missing its conserved closing phenylalanine or tryptophan, this is likely a read error. Because the CDR3's place on the DNA is in doubt, the DNA is left out and the CDR3 is given as listed by TCRdb. This chain connects TRBV6-1 to TRBJ1-4. CDR1 and CDR2 (germline): MNHNS, SASEGT. Ends included, the CDR3 has 10 residues. The CDR3 loop is CASSAEGGPY.